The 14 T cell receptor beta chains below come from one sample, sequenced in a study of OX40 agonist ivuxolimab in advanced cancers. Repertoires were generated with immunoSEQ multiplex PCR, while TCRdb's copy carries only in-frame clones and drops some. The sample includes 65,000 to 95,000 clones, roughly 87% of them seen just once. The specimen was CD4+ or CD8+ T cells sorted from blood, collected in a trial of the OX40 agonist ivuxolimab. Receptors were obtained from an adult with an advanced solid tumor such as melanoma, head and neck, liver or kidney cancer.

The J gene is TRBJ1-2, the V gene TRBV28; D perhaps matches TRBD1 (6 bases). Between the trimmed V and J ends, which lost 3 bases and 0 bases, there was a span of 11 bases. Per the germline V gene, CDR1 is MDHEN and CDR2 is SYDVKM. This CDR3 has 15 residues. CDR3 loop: CASSFRDTTNYGYTF. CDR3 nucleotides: TGTGCCAGCAGTTTCCGGGACACGACTAACTATGGCTACACCTTC.

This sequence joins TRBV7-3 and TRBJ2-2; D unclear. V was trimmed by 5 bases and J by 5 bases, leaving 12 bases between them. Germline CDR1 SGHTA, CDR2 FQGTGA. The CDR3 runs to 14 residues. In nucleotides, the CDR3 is TGTGCCAGCAGCCCCTCAGGTCGGACCGGGGAGCTGTTTTTT. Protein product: CASSPSGRTGELFF.

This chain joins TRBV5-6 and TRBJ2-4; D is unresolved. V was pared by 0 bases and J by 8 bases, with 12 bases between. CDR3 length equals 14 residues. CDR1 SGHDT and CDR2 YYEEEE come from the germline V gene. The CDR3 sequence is CASSLDLLYDIQYF. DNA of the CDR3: TGTGCCAGCAGCTTGGACCTACTTTATGACATTCAGTACTTC. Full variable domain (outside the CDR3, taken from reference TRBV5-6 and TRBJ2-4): DAGVTQSPTHLIKTRGQQVTLRCSPKSGHDTVSWYQQALGQGPQFIFQYYEEEERQRGNFPDRFSGHQFPNYSSELNVNALLLGDSALYLCASSLDLLYDIQYFGAGTRLSVL.

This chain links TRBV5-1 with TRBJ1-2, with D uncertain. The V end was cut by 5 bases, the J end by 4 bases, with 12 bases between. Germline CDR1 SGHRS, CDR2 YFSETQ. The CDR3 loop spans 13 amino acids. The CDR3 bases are TGCGCCAGCAGACGAGATTTTGGCTATGGCTACACCTTC. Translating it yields CASRRDFGYGYTF.

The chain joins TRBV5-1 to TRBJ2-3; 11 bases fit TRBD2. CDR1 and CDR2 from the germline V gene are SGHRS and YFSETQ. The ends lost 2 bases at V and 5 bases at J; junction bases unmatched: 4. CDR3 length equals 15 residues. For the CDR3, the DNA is TGCGCCAGCAGCTTTAGCGGGGGGGCCTTAGATACGCAGTATTTT. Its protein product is CASSFSGGALDTQYF.

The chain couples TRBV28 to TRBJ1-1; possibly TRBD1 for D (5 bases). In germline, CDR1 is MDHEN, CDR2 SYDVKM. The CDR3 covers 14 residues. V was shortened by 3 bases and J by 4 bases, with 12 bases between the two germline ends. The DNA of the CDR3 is TGTGCCAGCAGTTTTCAGGGTCGAGGCACTGAAGCTTTCTTT. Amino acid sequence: CASSFQGRGTEAFF.

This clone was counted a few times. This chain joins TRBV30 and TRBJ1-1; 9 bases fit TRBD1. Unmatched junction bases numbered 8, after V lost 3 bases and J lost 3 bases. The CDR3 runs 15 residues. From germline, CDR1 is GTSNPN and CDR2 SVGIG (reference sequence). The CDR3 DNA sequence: TGTGCCTGGAGACCCGGCGACAGGGGGTACACTGAAGCTTTCTTT. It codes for CAWRPGDRGYTEAFF.

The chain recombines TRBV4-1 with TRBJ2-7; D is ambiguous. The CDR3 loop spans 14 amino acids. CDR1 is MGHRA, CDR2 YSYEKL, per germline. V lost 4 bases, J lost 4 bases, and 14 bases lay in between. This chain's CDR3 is CASSRGQAPYEQYF. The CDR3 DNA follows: TGCGCCAGCAGCCGTGGCCAGGCCCCATACGAGCAGTACTTC.

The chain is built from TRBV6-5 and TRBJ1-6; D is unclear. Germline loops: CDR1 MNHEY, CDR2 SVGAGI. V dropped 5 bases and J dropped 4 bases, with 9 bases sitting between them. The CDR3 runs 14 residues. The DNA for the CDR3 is TGTGCCAGCAGTGGGCATCCTTATAATTCACCCCTCCACTTT. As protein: CASSGHPYNSPLHF.

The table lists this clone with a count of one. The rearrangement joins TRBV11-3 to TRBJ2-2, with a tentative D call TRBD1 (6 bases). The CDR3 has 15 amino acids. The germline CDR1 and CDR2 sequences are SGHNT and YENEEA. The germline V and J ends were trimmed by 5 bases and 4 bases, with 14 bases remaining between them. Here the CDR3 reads CASSVGGYGTGELFF. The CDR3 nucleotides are TGTGCCAGCAGCGTAGGGGGATACGGCACCGGGGAGCTGTTTTTT.

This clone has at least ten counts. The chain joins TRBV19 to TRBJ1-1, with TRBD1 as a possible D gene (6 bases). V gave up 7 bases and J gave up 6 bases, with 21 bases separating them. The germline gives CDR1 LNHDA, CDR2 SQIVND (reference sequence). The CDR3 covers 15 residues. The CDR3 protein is CASTPPSGGPAEAFF. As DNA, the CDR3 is TGTGCCAGTACCCCCCCCTCCGGGGGGCCAGCTGAAGCTTTCTTT. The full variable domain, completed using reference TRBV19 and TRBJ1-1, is DGGITQSPKYLFRKEGQNVTLSCEQNLNHDAMYWYRQDPGQGLRLIYYSQIVNDFQKGDIAEGYSVSREKKESFPLTVTSAQKNPTAFYLCASTPPSGGPAEAFFGQGTRLTVV.

For the CDR3, the DNA is TGTGCTAGTGGTTTTCACAAGGGCCTAAACACTGAAGCTTTCTTT. Translated: CASGFHKGLNTEAFF. The chain is built from TRBV12-5 and TRBJ1-1; no clear D gene. The germline gives CDR1 LGHNT, CDR2 FRNRAP. V gave up 3 bases and J gave up 2 bases, with 13 bases separating them. This CDR3 contains 15 residues.

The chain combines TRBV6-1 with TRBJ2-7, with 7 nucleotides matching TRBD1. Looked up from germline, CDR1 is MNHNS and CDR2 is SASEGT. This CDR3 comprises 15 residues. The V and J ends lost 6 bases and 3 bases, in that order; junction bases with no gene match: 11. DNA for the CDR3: TGTGCCAGCAGCAAAACCGGGACAGTTATCTACGAGCAGTACTTC. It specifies CASSKTGTVIYEQYF.

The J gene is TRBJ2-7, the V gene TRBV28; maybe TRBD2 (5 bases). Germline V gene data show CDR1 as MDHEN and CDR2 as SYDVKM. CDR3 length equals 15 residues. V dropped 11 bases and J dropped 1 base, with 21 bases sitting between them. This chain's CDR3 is CASIASPSFSYEQYF. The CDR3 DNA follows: TGTGCCTCGATAGCGTCACCTTCCTTTTCCTACGAGCAGTACTTC.